This T cell receptor beta chain was sequenced during a study of T cells in localized non-small cell lung cancer. Study observations and caveats: Of the top 100 tumor clones, median around 60 were in adjacent lung, more than 25 among its top 100. Higher adjacent-lung clonality was associated with shorter survival. Uninvolved adjacent lung had more T cell clonality than any other tissue, topping tumor.

Germline V lookup: CDR1 MNHNS, CDR2 SASEGT. The CDR3 contains 16 residues. Between the trimmed V and J ends, which lost 2 bases and 3 bases, there was a span of 14 bases. Clones were sequenced by immunoSEQ multiplex PCR, and TCRdb holds only the in-frame ones, with some missing. The sample yields some 19,000 clones, roughly 80% seen once. A remark on this clone: Its antigen is undetermined.

The sequencing used peripheral blood, collected before any cancer treatment. The chain uses TRBV6-1 and TRBJ1-5, with D perhaps matching TRBD1 (6 bases). This TCR was recovered from a man between 40 and 75 years old with stage I lung adenocarcinoma. In DNA, the CDR3 is TGTGCCAGCAGTGAAAGGGGAGGGGGTGCCAATCAGCCCCAGCATTTT. Its protein is CASSERGGGANQPQHF.